Shown below are 13 T cell receptor beta chains from a single sample sequenced in a study of CD8 T cells in ankylosing spondylitis (dated by TCRdb to the late 2010s). What the work shows at the level of the full study, not this receptor alone: Blood from ankylosing spondylitis patients appeared to be characterized by a TCR beta motif made up of fewer than ten highly homologous amino acid variants.

Their target antigens are unknown. Libraries were constructed by 5' RACE. Instrument used: Illumina HiSeq 2500. TCRdb took the public reads, trimmed them with fastp at Q25, ran MiXCR for clone calling and kept in-frame beta chains. CDR3 protein sequences are deduplicated, and each keeps its most common genes and DNA. The sample table records 750,000 to 850,000 distinct CDR3 sequences; approximately 10% of these occur just once. About 0.49% of the sample is in the top ten clones. Source material: blood, either unsorted or a sorted T cell fraction (not recorded which). The receptors derive from a male donor with ankylosing spondylitis.

V gene TRBV20-1 combines with J gene TRBJ2-3; 8 bases are shared with TRBD2. Germline loops: CDR1 DFQATT, CDR2 SNEGSKA (reference sequence). V shed 6 bases and J 3 bases; nucleotides not matched to a gene: 5. The CDR3 loop spans 13 amino acids. For the CDR3, the DNA is TGCAGTGCCCCGGCTAGCGGGACAGATACGCAGTATTTT. This codes for CSAPASGTDTQYF.

This clonotype has more than one count but fewer than ten. CDR3 sequence reads: CASSQAIGTKQFF. The CDR3 DNA sequence: TGCGCCAGCAGCCAAGCGATTGGGACAAAGCAGTTCTTC. The chain employs TRBV4-3 and TRBJ2-1; perhaps TRBD1 as D (6 bases). This CDR3 spans 13 amino acids. V was pared by 1 base and J by 11 bases, with 12 bases between. Germline CDR1 reads LGHNA; CDR2 reads YSLEER.

This clonotype has only a few counts. The chain recombines TRBV12-3 or TRBV12-4 with TRBJ1-4; D uncertain. Trimming left V 3 bases short and J 8 bases short, with 13 bases between. The CDR3 covers 14 residues. CDR3 in amino acids: CASSFSPEGEKLFF. In nucleotides, the CDR3 is TGTGCCAGCAGTTTTAGTCCGGAGGGAGAAAAACTGTTTTTT.

The chain couples TRBV7-2 to TRBJ2-7, with TRBD2 matching 8 bases. The CDR3 is 15 residues long. Germline CDR1 is SGHTA and CDR2 is FQGNSA. The J segment lost 2 bases and the V segment lost 5 bases, leaving 8 bases of the junction unmatched. The CDR3 sequence: CASSLTSGDTYEQYF. DNA for the CDR3: TGTGCCAGCAGCCTCACTAGCGGTGATACCTACGAGCAGTACTTC.

This chain links TRBV27 with TRBJ1-1; 10 nucleotides agree with TRBD1. Germline V gene lookup returns CDR1 MNHEY and CDR2 SMNVEV (reference sequence). V gave up 0 bases and J gave up 9 bases; unmatched junction bases: 4. The CDR3 spans 14 residues. The CDR3 DNA follows: TGTGCCAGCAGTTTATCGACGACAGGGGGCAAAGCTTTCTTT. Translating it yields CASSLSTTGGKAFF.

The J gene is TRBJ2-2, the V gene TRBV20-1, with D possibly being TRBD2 (5 bases). Per the germline V gene, CDR1 is DFQATT and CDR2 is SNEGSKA (reference sequence). Trimming shortened V by 7 bases and J by 0 bases, and 12 bases separated the two germline ends. The CDR3 is 14 residues long. Here the CDR3 reads CSVLDFSNTGELFF. In nucleotides, the CDR3 is TGCAGTGTCCTGGACTTTTCGAACACCGGGGAGCTGTTTTTT.

This sequence joins TRBV30 and TRBJ2-7; TRBD2 is a possible D gene (5 bases). The germline V gene encodes CDR1 GTSNPN and CDR2 SVGIG (reference sequence). The V gene lost 3 bases and the J gene lost 5 bases, with 8 bases spanning the gap. The CDR3 covers 11 residues. The CDR3 nucleotides are TGTGCCTGGAGGAGGGATAACGAGCAGTACTTC. Translated, it gives CAWRRDNEQYF.

This clonotype has ten or more counts. The chain carries TRBV28 and TRBJ2-3; weak D call: TRBD2 (5 bases). The CDR3 runs 12 residues. Germline lookup yields CDR1 MDHEN and CDR2 SYDVKM. V lost 6 bases and J 6 bases, leaving 10 bases between the germline ends. The CDR3 nucleotides read TGTGCCAGCAGCTCTCCGGGGGATACGCAGTATTTT. Translation: CASSSPGDTQYF.

This clonotype was found once. The rearrangement uses TRBV7-9 and TRBJ2-7; D might be TRBD1 (5 bases). The CDR3 sequence is 16 residues long. V was trimmed by 3 bases and J by 5 bases, leaving 20 bases between them. Germline assignment: CDR1 SEHNR and CDR2 FQNEAQ (reference sequence). The CDR3 loop is CASSFRKGPFINEQYF. In DNA, the CDR3 is TGTGCCAGCAGCTTTCGTAAGGGGCCCTTCATTAACGAGCAGTACTTC.

In this sample, this clonotype turned up a few times. The CDR3 DNA is TGTGCCAGCAGTTATGGACAGGGGGCCGGGGAGCTGTTTTTT. It yields the protein CASSYGQGAGELFF. This chain joins TRBV6-2 or TRBV6-3 and TRBJ2-2; 10 bases align to TRBD1. Trimming cost V 3 bases and J 6 bases; bases outside gene matches: 1. The CDR3 contains 14 residues. The V gene's germline CDR1 is MNHEY and CDR2 SVGEGT.

The chain combines TRBV20-1 with TRBJ2-7; 7 bases map to TRBD1. The germline V gene encodes CDR1 DFQATT and CDR2 SNEGSKA (reference sequence). The V gene end was trimmed by 1 base and the J gene end by 6 bases; junction bases not matched to a gene: 9. The CDR3 length is 14 residues. The CDR3 DNA follows: TGCAGTGCTAGAGTGATATCATCAGGGGGCGAGCAGTACTTC. This gives the protein CSARVISSGGEQYF.

This clonotype has only a few counts. The gene calls are TRBV7-2 and TRBJ1-1, with D perhaps matching TRBD1 (5 bases). V was shortened by 2 bases and J by 11 bases, with 12 bases between the two germline ends. The CDR3 runs 12 residues. Germline V lookup: CDR1 SGHTA, CDR2 FQGNSA. DNA of the CDR3: TGTGCCAGCAGCTTAAGCGCAGGGAGCGCTTTCTTT. Translating it yields CASSLSAGSAFF.

The chain uses TRBV18 and TRBJ1-1; no firm D call. The V gene lost 2 bases and the J gene lost 2 bases, with 12 bases spanning the gap. The CDR3 loop spans 15 amino acids. From germline, CDR1 is KGHSH and CDR2 LQKENI. DNA for the CDR3: TGTGCCAGCTCACCATCGATTGGCCCTAACACTGAAGCTTTCTTT. Its protein product is CASSPSIGPNTEAFF. Variable domain in full (rest from reference TRBV18 and TRBJ1-1): NAGVMQNPRHLVRRRGQEARLRCSPMKGHSHVYWYRQLPEEGLKFMVYLQKENIIDESGMPKERFSAEFPKEGPSILRIQQVVRGDSAAYFCASSPSIGPNTEAFFGQGTRLTVV.